These 4 T cell receptor beta chains share one sample of origin, sequenced in a study of patients and donors after allogeneic stem cell transplantation. TCRdb independently ran MiXCR on the RT-PCR reads; one entry per CDR3 protein. Of about 410,000 distinct CDR3 sequences listed, roughly 16% are singletons. Sequencing used blood, either unsorted or a sorted T cell fraction (not recorded which). The receptors here all came from a human donor who was either an allogeneic HSCT recipient or a stem cell or donor lymphocyte infusion donor (not recorded which). It is not recorded whose cells these are; they may come from a transplant donor.

In its sample, this clonotype was seen many times. The chain joins TRBV11-1 to TRBJ2-2, with TRBD2 identical over 8 bases. Germline V gene sequence: CDR1 SGHAT, CDR2 FQDESV (reference sequence). V dropped 3 bases and J dropped 5; count of bases not matched to a gene: 14. The CDR3 runs to 18 residues. In nucleotides, the CDR3 is TGTGCCAGCAGCTTCCAGGTTCTAGCGGGCGAACAAACCGGGGAGCTGTTTTTT. This encodes CASSFQVLAGEQTGELFF.

This clonotype was detected a few times. The rearrangement links TRBV5-4 to TRBJ2-1, with D unresolved. The V gene lost 3 bases and the J gene lost 8 bases, with 12 bases spanning the gap. Germline-derived CDR1 and CDR2 are SGHNT and YYREEE (reference sequence). The CDR3 is 13 residues long. The DNA of the CDR3 is TGTGCCAGCAGCTCCCCAGTGAGCGATGAGCAGTTCTTC. It translates to CASSSPVSDEQFF.

The genes are TRBV10-3 and TRBJ1-1; no clear D gene. Germline V gene lookup returns CDR1 ENHRY and CDR2 SYGVKD. The CDR3 sequence is 14 residues long. Trimming removed 6 bases from V and 1 base from J, with 12 bases in between. CDR3 nucleotides: TGTGCCATCAGGGCCAGGTTGGGGAACACTGAAGCTTTCTTT. It encodes CAIRARLGNTEAFF.

The genes are TRBV7-2 and TRBJ1-2; 8 bases match TRBD1. Germline V CDR1 and CDR2: SGHTA, FQGNSA. The length of the CDR3 is 13 residues. V shed 4 bases and J 6 bases; nucleotides not matched to a gene: 4. CDR3 protein: CASSWGQANGYTF. The CDR3 region has the DNA TGTGCCAGCAGCTGGGGACAGGCGAATGGCTACACCTTC.